The 15 T cell receptor beta chains given below trace back to one sample, sequenced in a study of Graves' ophthalmopathy and Graves' hyperthyroidism. Using RNA transcripts, the TCR beta CDR3 regions were amplified. First-round RT-PCR used HTBI primers; second-round multiplex PCR followed. TCRdb used MiXCR to reprocess the multiplex PCR reads, holding one entry per CDR3 protein. The sample lists 30,000 to 50,000 distinct CDR3 sequences, roughly 50% occurring once. Sequencing was performed on peripheral blood. These receptor sequences come from an adult woman with stable Graves' hyperthyroidism.

This clonotype was counted many times. The chain combines TRBV27 with TRBJ1-2; 7 bases map to TRBD1. Germline lookup yields CDR1 MNHEY and CDR2 SMNVEV (reference sequence). The J segment lost 4 bases and the V segment lost 3 bases, leaving 8 bases of the junction unmatched. The CDR3 contains 15 residues. CDR3 sequence reads: CASSLGPGGLYGYTF. The DNA for the CDR3 is TGTGCCAGCAGTTTGGGCCCAGGGGGACTCTATGGCTACACCTTC.

Comment on this clonotype: Since a much larger clone is just one base distant, this may be a read error. The V gene is TRBV10-3, the J gene TRBJ2-3; 8 bases match TRBD2. The CDR3 runs 15 residues. Germline V gene sequence: CDR1 ENHRY, CDR2 SYGVKD. CDR3 region: CTINQIAGSTDTQYF. CDR3 nucleotides: TGTACCATCAATCAGATAGCGGGGTCCACAGATACGCAGTATTTT.

The V gene is TRBV29-1, the J gene TRBJ2-7; D is uncertain. Trimming removed 6 bases at V and 1 base at J, with 10 bases between. The CDR3 runs to 12 residues. Germline CDR1 and CDR2: SQVTM and ANQGSEA. The chain's CDR3 is CSVLGPSYEQYF. The CDR3 nucleotides read TGCAGCGTATTGGGCCCATCCTACGAGCAGTACTTC.

There are many counts of this clonotype. The CDR3 loop is CASSVGDSAYEQYF. The CDR3 nucleotides read TGTGCCAGCAGCGTAGGGGACAGCGCCTACGAGCAGTACTTC. The chain is built from TRBV9 and TRBJ2-7; 7 nucleotides agree with TRBD1. Germline V gene sequence: CDR1 SGDLS, CDR2 YYNGEE. The V gene end was trimmed by 0 bases and the J gene end by 2 bases; junction bases not matched to a gene: 2. CDR3 length: 14 amino acids.

Only a few counts were recorded for this clonotype. A much larger clone lies a single base off, so this may be a read error. The CDR3 region is CAWRGTGGETQYF. DNA for the CDR3: TGTGCCTGGAGAGGAACAGGAGGAGAGACCCAGTACTTC. This chain connects TRBV30 to TRBJ2-5; D assignment may be TRBD1 or TRBD2 (5 bases each). Germline V CDR1 and CDR2: GTSNPN, SVGIG (reference sequence). The V and J ends lost 3 bases and 4 bases respectively, with 12 bases between them. CDR3 size: 13 residues. Supplemented by reference TRBV30 and TRBJ2-5, the full variable domain reads SQTIHQWPATLVQPVGSPLSLECTVEGTSNPNLYWYRQAAGRGLQLLFYSVGIGQISSEVPQNLSASRPQDRQFILSSKKLLLSDSGFYLCAWRGTGGETQYFGPGTRLLVL.

This clonotype is labeled medium-sized (0.01 to 0.1%). The chain carries TRBV12-3 or TRBV12-4 and TRBJ1-4; D unclear. Trimming removed 4 bases at V and 8 bases at J, with 5 bases between. This CDR3 is built from 11 residues. CDR3 coding DNA: TGTGCCAGCAGTTCTGGGGAAAAACTGTTTTTT. Translated, it gives CASSSGEKLFF.

This clonotype was observed at least ten times. The chain couples TRBV6-5 to TRBJ1-2; maybe TRBD1 (6 bases). This CDR3 is built from 13 residues. With 2 bases removed from V and 2 bases from J, the gap between germline ends came to 6 bases. Germline CDR1 and CDR2: MNHEY and SVGAGI. The CDR3 nucleotides are TGTGCCAGCAGTTACGACAGGAACTATGGCTACACCTTC. It translates to CASSYDRNYGYTF.

This clonotype showed up just a few times. This chain joins TRBV11-3 and TRBJ2-3; tentatively, D is TRBD1 (5 bases). Looked up from germline, CDR1 is SGHNT and CDR2 is YENEEA. V was clipped by 5 bases and J by 1 base, with 16 bases between them. This CDR3 is 16 amino acids long. The CDR3 region is CASSPGNLGRTDTQYF. The CDR3 DNA sequence: TGTGCCAGCAGCCCAGGGAATCTGGGGCGCACAGATACGCAGTATTTT.

This clonotype has at least ten counts. CDR3: CASIKGVTGELFF. The DNA of the CDR3 is TGTGCCAGCATCAAGGGGGTCACCGGGGAGCTGTTTTTT. The chain has TRBV9 and TRBJ2-2; TRBD1 might be the D (6 bases). Trimming removed 6 bases from V and 4 bases from J, with 10 bases in between. Germline-derived CDR1 and CDR2 are SGDLS and YYNGEE. This CDR3 has 13 amino acids.

This clonotype appeared a single time. The J gene is TRBJ1-2, the V gene TRBV2; no reliable D call. This CDR3 spans 10 amino acids. CDR1 SNHLY and CDR2 FYNNEI come from the germline V gene. V was shortened by 6 bases and J by 14 bases, with 13 bases between the two germline ends. The CDR3 DNA follows: TGTGCCAGCAGGCCCGAGGTTCCGACCTTC. Residues: CASRPEVPTF.

This clonotype was detected only a few times. The chain carries TRBV20-1 and TRBJ2-7, with 14 bases that match TRBD2. The CDR3 is 13 residues long. The V and J ends lost 6 bases and 11 bases, in that order; junction bases with no gene match: 9. In germline, CDR1 is DFQATT, CDR2 SNEGSKA (reference sequence). CDR3 in amino acids: CSARGLAGAREYF. As DNA, the CDR3 is TGCAGTGCCAGGGGACTAGCGGGAGCGAGGGAGTACTTC.

The J gene is TRBJ2-7, the V gene TRBV29-1; 10 nucleotides agree with TRBD2. CDR3 length equals 16 residues. Germline loops: CDR1 SQVTM, CDR2 ANQGSEA. The J segment lost 3 bases and the V segment lost 8 bases, leaving 16 bases of the junction unmatched. The CDR3 nucleotides are TGCAGCTTAGCGTCTAGCGGGAGTGCACGATTCTACGAGCAGTACTTC. Protein sequence: CSLASSGSARFYEQYF.

This clonotype was detected many times. This sequence joins TRBV10-3 and TRBJ1-1, with TRBD1 identical over 7 bases. Germline V gene sequence: CDR1 ENHRY, CDR2 SYGVKD. The V gene end was trimmed by 5 bases and the J gene end by 2 bases; junction bases not matched to a gene: 8. The CDR3 loop spans 15 amino acids. The CDR3 region is CAISSTRDRNTEAFF. DNA of the CDR3: TGTGCCATCAGTTCAACCCGGGACAGAAACACTGAAGCTTTCTTT.

This clonotype has at least ten counts. CDR3 residues: CASSGQTLGEQYF. In nucleotides, the CDR3 is TGTGCCAGCAGCGGACAGACCCTAGGGGAGCAGTACTTC. The rearrangement uses TRBV6-2 or TRBV6-3 and TRBJ2-7, with D tentatively TRBD1 (6 bases). V lost 6 bases and J lost 7, with 16 bases in between. The CDR3 totals 13 residues. CDR1 MNHEY and CDR2 SVGEGT come from the germline V gene.

The chain employs TRBV19 and TRBJ1-1; no firm D call. CDR1 is LNHDA, CDR2 SQIVND, per germline (reference sequence). The CDR3 is 12 residues long. Trimming shortened V by 4 bases and J by 3 bases, and 6 bases separated the two germline ends. CDR3 bases: TGTGCCAGTAGTACCGAGCACACTGAAGCTTTCTTT. Its translation is CASSTEHTEAFF.